A selection of T cell receptor beta chains follows, all from one sample in a study of vaccination effects on CD4 cells after COVID-19. Profiled with immunoSEQ multiplex PCR; TCRdb holds only in-frame clones, not every one. The table lists 20,000 to 30,000 clones, about three quarters of them singletons. The antigens for these receptors are not known. The source material was CD4+ T cells from PBMCs cultured with HCoV-NL63 spike peptides, sampled before COVID-19 vaccination. The receptor source for this set is a human donor who had a prior SARS-CoV-2 infection. CDR3s include the opening cysteine and the closing phenylalanine or tryptophan. A D gene is named only where the DNA matches it firmly. Clone size is stated in some rows and not others, as once, few, many or a class when expanded.

clone size: few; V gene: TRBV7-8; J gene: TRBJ1-2; D gene: TRBD1; CDR3 DNA: TGTGCCAGCAGCTTGCAGACAGGGGGGATGCTTGGCTACACCTTC; CDR3 protein: CASSLQTGGMLGYTF
clone size: -; V gene: TRBV7-9; J gene: TRBJ2-1; D gene: TRBD1; CDR3 DNA: TGTGCCAGCAGCTTAGGGTACAGGGGGAGCTCCTACAATGAGCAGTTCTTC; CDR3 protein: CASSLGYRGSSYNEQFF
clone size: -; V gene: TRBV5-1; J gene: TRBJ2-2; D gene: -; CDR3 DNA: TGCGCCAGCAGCGCACCTACAGGGTATAGTCCCGGGGAGCTGTTTTTT; CDR3 protein: CASSAPTGYSPGELFF
clone size: -; V gene: TRBV5-8; J gene: TRBJ1-2; D gene: -; CDR3 DNA: TGTGCCAGCAGCTTCCCGGGGAACGATGGCTACACCTTC; CDR3 protein: CASSFPGNDGYTF
clone size: -; V gene: TRBV27; J gene: TRBJ2-3; D gene: TRBD1; CDR3 DNA: TGTGCCAGCAGCCCCCGGGACAGCCTGAGCACAGATACGCAGTATTTT; CDR3 protein: CASSPRDSLSTDTQYF
clone size: -; V gene: TRBV9; J gene: TRBJ1-2; D gene: -; CDR3 DNA: TGTGCCAGCAGCGTACTTGGGGGAGGCTACACCTTC; CDR3 protein: CASSVLGGGYTF
clone size: -; V gene: TRBV9; J gene: TRBJ2-4; D gene: TRBD2; CDR3 DNA: TGTGCCAGCAGCGTTGAAGCGGGATTAGCCAAAAACATTCAGTACTTC; CDR3 protein: CASSVEAGLAKNIQYF
clone size: few; V gene: TRBV5-6; J gene: TRBJ1-4; D gene: -; CDR3 DNA: TGTGCCAGCAGCTTGGCAGGACAGAGTTATGAAAAACTGTTTTTT; CDR3 protein: CASSLAGQSYEKLFF
clone size: -; V gene: TRBV20-1; J gene: TRBJ2-3; D gene: -; CDR3 DNA: TGCAGTGCTAGTCTGGGGCGGACTAGCACAGATACGCAGTATTTT; CDR3 protein: CSASLGRTSTDTQYF
clone size: -; V gene: TRBV2; J gene: TRBJ1-2; D gene: -; CDR3 DNA: TGTGCCAGCAGTGAATACGGGGCTGGCTACACCTTC; CDR3 protein: CASSEYGAGYTF
clone size: -; V gene: TRBV6-5; J gene: TRBJ2-1; D gene: -; CDR3 DNA: TGTGCCAGCAGTTACGTCGGGACCCGTTTTGAGCAGTTCTTC; CDR3 protein: CASSYVGTRFEQFF
clone size: -; V gene: TRBV7-2; J gene: TRBJ2-1; D gene: TRBD2; CDR3 DNA: TGTGCCAGCAGCTTGGCGGGAGCCTACAATGAGCAGTTCTTC; CDR3 protein: CASSLAGAYNEQFF
clone size: -; V gene: TRBV5-1; J gene: TRBJ2-2; D gene: TRBD2; CDR3 DNA: TGCGCCAGCAACTGGGGGACTAGCGCGACCGGGGAGCTGTTTTTT; CDR3 protein: CASNWGTSATGELFF
clone size: -; V gene: TRBV20-1; J gene: TRBJ2-7; D gene: -; CDR3 DNA: TGCAGTGCTAGTAGGACGGCGAGCTCCTACGAGCAGTACTTC; CDR3 protein: CSASRTASSYEQYF
clone size: few; V gene: TRBV6-2/TRBV6-3; J gene: TRBJ2-5; D gene: -; CDR3 DNA: TGTGCCAGCAGTTGGTGGAGGGAAGAGACCCAGTACTTC; CDR3 protein: CASSWWREETQYF
clone size: once; V gene: TRBV2; J gene: TRBJ2-7; D gene: -; CDR3 DNA: TGTGCCAGCAGTGATTTTCCCAGCTCCTACGAGCAGTACTTC; CDR3 protein: CASSDFPSSYEQYF
clone size: -; V gene: TRBV7-2; J gene: TRBJ2-1; D gene: TRBD2; CDR3 DNA: TGTGCCAGCAGATTCTCTAGCGGGGGGGTATCCAATGAGCAGTTCTTC; CDR3 protein: CASRFSSGGVSNEQFF
clone size: once; V gene: TRBV24-1; J gene: TRBJ2-7; D gene: TRBD1; CDR3 DNA: TGTGCCACCAGTGATTCAACCGGGACAGGCTACGAGCAGTACTTC; CDR3 protein: CATSDSTGTGYEQYF
clone size: -; V gene: TRBV9; J gene: TRBJ2-1; D gene: TRBD2; CDR3 DNA: TGTGCCAGCAGCGTAGATTGGACTAGTGGCTCTAATGAGCAGTTCTTC; CDR3 protein: CASSVDWTSGSNEQFF
clone size: -; V gene: TRBV10-3; J gene: TRBJ2-3; D gene: -; CDR3 DNA: TGTGCCATCACCGAGGACGGATCGGACACAGATACGCAGTATTTT; CDR3 protein: CAITEDGSDTDTQYF
clone size: -; V gene: TRBV2; J gene: TRBJ1-2; D gene: -; CDR3 DNA: TGTGCCAGCAGTGAATACCCAGGGAGCGGCTACACCTTC; CDR3 protein: CASSEYPGSGYTF
clone size: few; V gene: TRBV25-1; J gene: TRBJ2-5; D gene: TRBD1; CDR3 DNA: TGTGCCAGCACTCAAGGGGGCAGGGAGACCCAGTACTTC; CDR3 protein: CASTQGGRETQYF
clone size: -; V gene: TRBV4-2; J gene: TRBJ2-2; D gene: -; CDR3 DNA: TGTGCCAGCAGCCAAGCCCGGACAGCGAACACCGGGGAGCTGTTTTTT; CDR3 protein: CASSQARTANTGELFF
clone size: few; V gene: TRBV6-5; J gene: TRBJ1-3; D gene: -; CDR3 DNA: TGTGCCAGCAGTCCCCCCGCTGGGTCTGGAAACACCATATATTTT; CDR3 protein: CASSPPAGSGNTIYF
clone size: -; V gene: TRBV5-1; J gene: TRBJ2-1; D gene: TRBD2; CDR3 DNA: TGCGCCAGCAGCTGGACTAGCGGGGTCGATGAGCAGTTCTTC; CDR3 protein: CASSWTSGVDEQFF
clone size: -; V gene: TRBV18; J gene: TRBJ2-1; D gene: -; CDR3 DNA: TGTGCCAGCTCACCACCTGGGGCGTCCTACAATGAGCAGTTCTTC; CDR3 protein: CASSPPGASYNEQFF
clone size: -; V gene: TRBV7-2; J gene: TRBJ1-5; D gene: -; CDR3 DNA: TGTGCCAGCAGCTCCGGGACAAGGGAAAATCAGCCCCAGCATTTT; CDR3 protein: CASSSGTRENQPQHF
clone size: -; V gene: TRBV6-6; J gene: TRBJ2-7; D gene: TRBD1; CDR3 DNA: TGTGCCAGCAGTTCACAGGGGGCGGTTTACGAGCAGTACTTC; CDR3 protein: CASSSQGAVYEQYF